One and the same sample provided the 28 T cell receptor beta chains below, sequenced in a study. From the 5' RACE reads, TCRdb called clonotypes with MiXCR, one entry per CDR3 protein. The sample has approximately 11,000 distinct CDR3 sequences, around 28% seen once. Treg sorting used a CD4+CD25+CD127-/low gate. What was sequenced was Tregs sorted from a lymph node. These receptors all come from a female donor with breast cancer.

This clonotype qualifies as medium-sized. The chain is built from TRBV5-6 and TRBJ2-5; 8 bases agree with TRBD1. There are 16 residues in the CDR3. Germline CDR1 reads SGHDT; CDR2 reads YYEEEE. After removal of 4 bases from V and 5 bases from J, the junction contained 13 bases not matched to a gene. CDR3 bases: TGTGCCAGCAGCAGAGACAGGGGTCGGGTTCGGGAGACCCAGTACTTC. As protein: CASSRDRGRVRETQYF.

The sample holds many counts of this clonotype. The chain carries TRBV5-5 and TRBJ1-5, with D perhaps matching TRBD1 (6 bases). The CDR3 is 16 residues long. The germline V and J ends were trimmed by 2 bases and 5 bases, with 17 bases remaining between them. Germline CDR1 reads SGHKS; CDR2 reads YYEKEE (reference sequence). DNA of the CDR3: TGTGCCAGCAGCTTAGAGCCACAGGGAGGAGATCAGCCCCAGCATTTT. This translates into CASSLEPQGGDQPQHF.

This chain joins TRBV7-9 and TRBJ2-1; 11 bases map to TRBD2. Germline lookup yields CDR1 SEHNR and CDR2 FQNEAQ (reference sequence). This CDR3 is 15 amino acids long. V trimming: 5 bases; J trimming: 8 bases; junction bases outside the gene matches: 8. CDR3 bases: TGTGCCAGCAGCCCTCCTAGCGGGAGGTGGTATGAGCAGTTCTTC. It specifies CASSPPSGRWYEQFF.

This clonotype has only a few counts. The chain carries TRBV20-1 and TRBJ1-1; perhaps TRBD1 as D (6 bases). Germline-derived CDR1 and CDR2 are DFQATT and SNEGSKA (reference sequence). V dropped 4 bases and J dropped 0 bases, with 12 bases sitting between them. CDR3 length equals 14 residues. The chain's CDR3 is CSAKFDRLNTEAFF. For the CDR3, the DNA is TGCAGTGCTAAATTTGACAGGCTGAACACTGAAGCTTTCTTT.

As to this clonotype: The junction and the germline gene differ at one end; a read error may be behind it. The chain couples TRBV7-9 to TRBJ1-5; D not resolved. This CDR3 contains 15 residues. The germline V gene has CDR1 SEHNR and CDR2 FQNEAQ (reference sequence). The CDR3 region is CASSLEGRSNQTQHF. Here the CDR3 DNA reads TGTGCCAGCAGCTTAGAGGGCAGGAGCAATCAGACCCAGCATTTT.

This clonotype qualifies as medium-sized. The chain links TRBV9 to TRBJ2-1; no definite D call. V was clipped by 4 bases and J by 4 bases, with 18 bases between them. The CDR3 length is 16 residues. Germline assignment: CDR1 SGDLS and CDR2 YYNGEE. The CDR3 DNA reads as TGTGCCAGCAGCCCGGCCCCACACGACAATTACAATGAGCAGTTCTTC. Encoded protein: CASSPAPHDNYNEQFF. The full variable domain, rest sourced from reference TRBV9 and TRBJ2-1, is DSGVTQTPKHLITATGQRVTLRCSPRSGDLSVYWYQQSLDQGLQFLIQYYNGEERAKGNILERFSAQQFPDLHSELNLSSLELGDSALYFCASSPAPHDNYNEQFFGPGTRLTVL.

This clonotype showed up many times. The rearrangement uses TRBV27 and TRBJ1-1, with D hard to call. This CDR3 is built from 13 residues. Germline CDR1 is MNHEY and CDR2 is SMNVEV (reference sequence). Trimming left V 3 bases short and J 1 base short, with 6 bases between. CDR3 nucleotide sequence: TGTGCCAGCAGTTTCACCCGGAACACTGAAGCTTTCTTT. It encodes CASSFTRNTEAFF.

A remark on this clonotype: A clone one base away is much larger, so this may be a read error. The chain employs TRBV5-6 and TRBJ2-7, with D possibly being TRBD2 (6 bases). CDR1 and CDR2 (germline): SGHDT, YYEEEE. Trimming took off 4 bases at V and 0 bases at J, with 14 bases between the two ends. The CDR3 length is 15 residues. CDR3 sequence: CASSPVAESSYEQYF. The DNA of the CDR3 is TGTGCCAGCAGCCCTGTAGCGGAAAGCTCCTACGAGCAGTACTTC. Drawing the rest from reference TRBV5-6 and TRBJ2-7, the complete variable domain is DAGVTQSPTHLIKTRGQQVTLRCSPKSGHDTVSWYQQALGQGPQFIFQYYEEEERQRGNFPDRFSGHQFPNYSSELNVNALLLGDSALYLCASSPVAESSYEQYFGPGTRLTVT.

By share, this clonotype ranks as medium-sized. The V call is TRBV7-8, the J call TRBJ1-2; D gene unclear. Trimming cost V 1 base and J 7 bases, with 7 bases left between them. CDR1 is SGHVS and CDR2 is FQNEAQ in the germline V gene. The CDR3 totals 12 residues. The CDR3 coding sequence is TGTGCCAGCAGCTTAGGGCCGGTTGGCTACACCTTC. Translated: CASSLGPVGYTF. Based on the CDR3 plus reference TRBV7-8 and TRBJ1-2, the full variable domain is GAGVSQSPRYKVAKRGQDVALRCDPISGHVSLFWYQQALGQGPEFLTYFQNEAQLDKSGLPSDRFFAERPEGSVSTLKIQRTQQEDSAVYLCASSLGPVGYTFGSGTRLTVV.

This clonotype has ten or more counts. The rearrangement uses TRBV7-9 and TRBJ1-1; tentatively, D is TRBD1 (5 bases). Germline V gene sequence: CDR1 SEHNR, CDR2 FQNEAQ (reference sequence). V was cut by 5 bases and J by 1 base, with 11 bases left in between. The CDR3 is 14 amino acids. This CDR3 reads CASSPGTANTEAFF. The DNA of the CDR3 is TGTGCCAGCAGCCCGGGGACGGCGAACACTGAAGCTTTCTTT.

The V call is TRBV7-6, the J call TRBJ1-5; no clear D gene. The CDR3 spans 14 residues. Germline V lookup: CDR1 SGHVS, CDR2 FNYEAQ. V was pared by 6 bases and J by 6 bases, with 15 bases between. This chain's CDR3 is CASSLAGGTQPQHF. CDR3 bases: TGTGCCAGCAGTTTGGCCGGAGGCACTCAGCCCCAGCATTTT.

This clonotype is judged medium-sized. The rearrangement links TRBV5-1 to TRBJ1-2, with TRBD1 as a possible D gene (5 bases). Germline V gives CDR1 SGHRS, CDR2 YFSETQ. CDR3 size: 12 residues. V was clipped by 0 bases and J by 8 bases, with 8 bases between them. The chain's CDR3 is CASSLDQGGYTF. CDR3 coding DNA: TGCGCCAGCAGCTTGGACCAGGGCGGCTACACCTTC.

By sample share, this clonotype is medium-sized. V and J are TRBV5-1 and TRBJ2-7, with D perhaps being TRBD1 or TRBD2 (5 bases each). This CDR3 spans 13 amino acids. The V and J ends lost 3 bases and 0 bases respectively, with 7 bases between them. Per the germline V gene, CDR1 is SGHRS and CDR2 is YFSETQ. The CDR3 DNA follows: TGCGCCAGCAGCTGGGACCACTCCTACGAGCAGTACTTC. Protein: CASSWDHSYEQYF.

This clonotype was seen ten or more times. The chain couples TRBV7-8 to TRBJ2-2; 7 bases are a match to TRBD1. V lost 4 bases to trimming and J lost 7 bases; unmatched junction nucleotides: 3. The CDR3 is made up of 13 amino acids. In germline, CDR1 is SGHVS, CDR2 FQNEAQ. CDR3 amino acids: CASSSQGIGELFF. For the CDR3, the DNA is TGTGCCAGCAGCTCACAGGGGATCGGGGAGCTGTTTTTT.

This clonotype turned up a few times. This clone may be a read error of a much larger clone one base away. V is TRBV5-1 and J is TRBJ2-7; D might be TRBD1 (5 bases). This CDR3 has 17 residues. Germline V CDR1 and CDR2: SGHRS, YFSETQ. The V and J ends lost 0 bases and 9 bases respectively, with 25 bases between them. CDR3 DNA sequence: TGCGCCAGCAGCTTGGAAGGTGCGCCAGGGTCATCCCACGGGCAGTACTTC. This encodes CASSLEGAPGSSHGQYF.

To note about this clonotype: Its ends do not fully match the called genes, so a read error is possible. The rearrangement uses TRBV5-1 and TRBJ1-5; D remains ambiguous. This CDR3 contains 14 residues. Germline values: CDR1 SGHRS, CDR2 YFSETQ. CDR3 in amino acids: CACSLASGGQSQHF. The CDR3 nucleotides are TGCGCCTGCAGCTTGGCGTCAGGAGGGCAGTCCCAGCATTTT.

The sample holds many counts of this clonotype. This rearrangement joins TRBV7-9 to TRBJ2-7; no firm D call. This CDR3 has 13 amino acids. Germline assignment: CDR1 SEHNR and CDR2 FQNEAQ (reference sequence). V was shortened by 4 bases and J by 4 bases, with 11 bases between the two germline ends. CDR3 nucleotides: TGTGCCAGCAGCTCAATCACTGGATACGAGCAGTACTTC. It codes for CASSSITGYEQYF. Complete variable domain (other parts from reference TRBV7-9 and TRBJ2-7): DTGVSQNPRHKITKRGQNVTFRCDPISEHNRLYWYRQTLGQGPEFLTYFQNEAQLEKSRLLSDRFSAERPKGSFSTLEIQRTEQGDSAMYLCASSSITGYEQYFGPGTRLTVT.

As concerns this clonotype: An end of the junction differs from the germline gene, which may be a read error. The V call is TRBV12-3 or TRBV12-4, the J call TRBJ1-1; the match to TRBD1 covers 7 bases. The CDR3 has 14 residues. The CDR3 is CAGSPGTEGTEAFF. In DNA, the CDR3 is TGTGCCGGCAGTCCCGGGACAGAGGGCACCGAAGCTTTCTTT.

This clonotype was counted at least ten times. V gene TRBV7-3 combines with J gene TRBJ2-2; no clear D. In germline, CDR1 is SGHTA, CDR2 FQGTGA. Trimming removed 2 bases from V and 5 bases from J, with 6 bases in between. The CDR3 contains 13 residues. CDR3 loop: CASSLSSTGELFF. The CDR3 DNA follows: TGTGCCAGCAGCTTATCTTCGACCGGGGAGCTGTTTTTT.

This clonotype appeared many times. The chain joins TRBV28 to TRBJ2-3; no definite D call. The length of the CDR3 is 15 residues. Germline V gene lookup returns CDR1 MDHEN and CDR2 SYDVKM. Trimming left V 7 bases short and J 4 bases short, with 18 bases between. The CDR3 loop is CASTFGLNGADTQYF. CDR3 sequence (DNA): TGTGCCAGCACCTTCGGGTTAAATGGTGCAGATACGCAGTATTTT.

The V gene is TRBV30, the J gene TRBJ2-7; possible D gene TRBD1, 8 bases. CDR1 is GTSNPN and CDR2 is SVGIG in the germline V gene (reference sequence). V was trimmed by 2 bases and J by 4 bases, leaving 24 bases between them. The CDR3 is made up of 17 amino acids. The DNA of the CDR3 is TGTGCCTGGAGTCTGGGCTATGGACAGGGACTAAGGTACGAGCAGTACTTC. Translation gives CAWSLGYGQGLRYEQYF.

About this clonotype itself: The junction shows a germline mismatch at one end, possibly a read error. V is TRBV5-1 and J is TRBJ2-1; D remains unclear. The CDR3 is made up of 13 amino acids. In germline, CDR1 is SGHRS, CDR2 YFSETQ. DNA of the CDR3: TGCGCCAGCAGCTTGGAGGCCGACAATGAGCAATCCTTC. This encodes CASSLEADNEQSF.

In its sample, this clonotype is medium-sized. CDR3 in DNA: TGTGCCAGCAGCCAAGAGTGGACATTGGAGGATGGCTACACCTTC. Translated: CASSQEWTLEDGYTF. J is TRBJ1-2 and V is TRBV4-2; a weak D match, TRBD1 (5 bases). CDR1 is LGHNA, CDR2 YNFKEQ, per germline. This CDR3 comprises 15 residues. V lost 0 bases and J 6 bases, leaving 14 bases between the germline ends.

This clonotype was found a few times. The missing conserved phenylalanine or tryptophan at the end of this CDR3 makes a read error likely. The chain employs TRBV20-1 and TRBJ2-7; a possible D gene is TRBD1 (5 bases). Trimming pared 6 bases from V and 3 bases from J, leaving 9 bases between. The CDR3 is made up of 11 amino acids. Germline CDR1 DFQATT, CDR2 SNEGSKA (reference sequence). The chain's CDR3 is CSALRGYEQYS. In DNA, the CDR3 is TGCAGTGCCCTTAGGGGCTACGAGCAGTACTCC.

This clonotype came up many times. This sequence joins TRBV19 and TRBJ2-1; TRBD2 might be the D (6 bases). The CDR3 loop spans 16 amino acids. Germline V gives CDR1 LNHDA, CDR2 SQIVND (reference sequence). V was trimmed by 1 base and J by 1 base, leaving 11 bases between them. The DNA for the CDR3 is TGTGCCAGTAGTATAGTAGGAGGGCTTTCCTACAATGAGCAGTTCTTC. Protein sequence: CASSIVGGLSYNEQFF.

CDR3 region: CASSRNSFEEQYF. In DNA, the CDR3 is TGTGCCAGCAGTCGTAATAGCTTCGAAGAGCAGTACTTC. The chain couples TRBV11-3 to TRBJ2-7; no reliable D call. The germline V and J ends were trimmed by 6 bases and 7 bases, with 16 bases remaining between them. This CDR3 has 13 amino acids. Germline lookup yields CDR1 SGHNT and CDR2 YENEEA.

Details on this clonotype: Just one base apart from a much larger clone, this may be a read error. The chain carries TRBV29-1 and TRBJ2-1; 7 bases are shared with TRBD1. CDR3 length: 13 amino acids. CDR1 and CDR2 from the germline V gene are SQVTM and ANQGSEA. The CDR3 region is CSGRTGFYNEQIF. CDR3 nucleotide sequence: TGCAGCGGACGGACAGGATTCTACAATGAGCAGATCTTC.

This clonotype was seen a few times. The rearrangement links TRBV2 to TRBJ1-5; D is undetermined. Looked up from germline, CDR1 is SNHLY and CDR2 is FYNNEI. V lost 4 bases and J 6 bases, leaving 10 bases between the germline ends. The CDR3 consists of 13 residues. CDR3 sequence reads: CASSVNPGQPQHF. Here the CDR3 DNA reads TGTGCCAGCAGTGTTAACCCCGGTCAGCCCCAGCATTTT.